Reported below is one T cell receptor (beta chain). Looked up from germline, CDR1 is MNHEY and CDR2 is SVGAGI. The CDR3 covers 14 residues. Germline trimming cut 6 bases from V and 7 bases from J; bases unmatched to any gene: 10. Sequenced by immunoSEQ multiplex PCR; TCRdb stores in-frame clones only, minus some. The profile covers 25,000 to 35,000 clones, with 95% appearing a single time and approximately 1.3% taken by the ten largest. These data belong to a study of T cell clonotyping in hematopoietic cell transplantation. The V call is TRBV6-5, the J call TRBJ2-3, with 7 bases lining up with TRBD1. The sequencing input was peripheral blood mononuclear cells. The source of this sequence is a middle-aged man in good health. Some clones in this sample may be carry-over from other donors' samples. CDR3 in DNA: TGTGCCAGCAGGACAGGGTCAGCCCCCCATACGCAGTATTTT. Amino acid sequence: CASRTGSAPHTQYF.